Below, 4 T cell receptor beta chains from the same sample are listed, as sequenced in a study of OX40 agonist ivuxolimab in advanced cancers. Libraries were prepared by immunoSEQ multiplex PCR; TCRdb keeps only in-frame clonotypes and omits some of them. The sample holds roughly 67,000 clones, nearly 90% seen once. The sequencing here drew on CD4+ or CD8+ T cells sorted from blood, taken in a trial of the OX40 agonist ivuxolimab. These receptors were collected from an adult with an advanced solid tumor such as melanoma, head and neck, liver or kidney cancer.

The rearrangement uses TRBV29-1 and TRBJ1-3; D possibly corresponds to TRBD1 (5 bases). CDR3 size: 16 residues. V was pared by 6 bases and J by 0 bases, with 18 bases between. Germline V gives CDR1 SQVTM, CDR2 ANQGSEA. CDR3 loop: CSVVERGDYSGNTIYF. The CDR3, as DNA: TGCAGCGTCGTGGAGCGGGGGGACTACTCTGGAAACACCATATATTTT.

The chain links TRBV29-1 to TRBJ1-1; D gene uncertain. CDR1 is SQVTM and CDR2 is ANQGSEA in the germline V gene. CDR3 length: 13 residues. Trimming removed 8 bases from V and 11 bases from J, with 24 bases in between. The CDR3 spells CSTLAGSKARAFF. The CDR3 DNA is TGCAGCACCCTGGCTGGGTCGAAGGCTAGGGCTTTCTTT.

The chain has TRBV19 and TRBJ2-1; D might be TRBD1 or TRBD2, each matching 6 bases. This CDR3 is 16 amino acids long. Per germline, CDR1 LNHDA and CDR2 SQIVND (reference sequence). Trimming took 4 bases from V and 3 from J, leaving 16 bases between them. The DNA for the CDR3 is TGTGCCAGTAGTACTCACGGGGGACACTACTACAATGAGCAGTTCTTC. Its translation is CASSTHGGHYYNEQFF.

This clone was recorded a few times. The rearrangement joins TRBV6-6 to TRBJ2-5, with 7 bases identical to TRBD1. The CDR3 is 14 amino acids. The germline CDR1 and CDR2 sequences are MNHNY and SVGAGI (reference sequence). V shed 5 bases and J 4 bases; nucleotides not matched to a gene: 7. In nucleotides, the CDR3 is TGTGCCAGCAGTCTCGTACAGGGGCGAGAGACCCAGTACTTC. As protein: CASSLVQGRETQYF.